One sample yielded the 30 T cell receptor beta chains listed below, sequenced in a study of blood T cells in healthy people across ages. PCR was performed a second time for about 6 to 12 cycles using a sample-barcoded 5' primer and a J-beta primer mix. TCRdb passed the 5' RACE reads through MiXCR, listing each CDR3 protein once. The profile shows hundreds of thousands of distinct CDR3 sequences, around 50% of them singletons. Material for sequencing was blood. The receptor source for this set is a man between 40 and 49 years old in good health.

This clonotype appeared a few times. The chain joins TRBV5-1 to TRBJ2-5, with 8 bases matching TRBD1. CDR3 size: 14 residues. Per germline, CDR1 SGHRS and CDR2 YFSETQ. The ends lost 6 bases at V and 5 bases at J; junction bases unmatched: 9. CDR3 sequence reads: CASMWQGAEETQYF. Here the CDR3 DNA reads TGCGCCAGCATGTGGCAGGGGGCTGAGGAGACCCAGTACTTC.

The chain uses TRBV24-1 and TRBJ2-3, with 7 bases matching TRBD2. Germline V lookup: CDR1 KGHDR, CDR2 SFDVKD. V shed 2 bases, J shed 4 bases, and the junction held 8 bases outside the gene matches. The CDR3 loop spans 16 amino acids. CDR3 nucleotide sequence: TGTGCCACCAGTGATTCTTGGCGGGAGAGGGCAGATACGCAGTATTTT. Protein product: CATSDSWRERADTQYF.

This clonotype was counted between two and nine times. The chain uses TRBV3-1 and TRBJ2-2, with D possibly TRBD2 on 6 matching bases. The CDR3 covers 16 residues. CDR1 is LGHDT, CDR2 YNNKEL, per germline (reference sequence). Trimming stripped 5 bases from V and 3 bases from J, with 16 bases between. The CDR3 region is CASSSGTRSYTGELFF. CDR3 DNA sequence: TGTGCCAGCAGCTCCGGGACTCGATCCTACACCGGGGAGCTGTTTTTT.

This clonotype was picked up one time. One base away lies a much larger clone, so this may be a sequencing read error. J is TRBJ2-7 and V is TRBV7-2; 7 bases line up with TRBD1. The CDR3 sequence is 15 residues long. CDR1 is SGHTA, CDR2 FQGNSA, per germline. Trimming cost V 3 bases and J 10 bases; bases outside gene matches: 15. The CDR3 region is CASSLWYRGGEAQYF. CDR3 DNA: TGTGCCAGCAGCTTGTGGTACAGGGGTGGCGAGGCCCAGTACTTC.

This clonotype was seen a single time. This chain joins TRBV11-2 and TRBJ2-1, with D unclear. Trimming left V 5 bases short and J 4 bases short, with 21 bases between. Germline V gives CDR1 SGHAT, CDR2 FQNNGV. The length of the CDR3 is 17 residues. The CDR3 reads CASSPRVDSRGYNEQFF. The CDR3 DNA reads as TGTGCCAGCAGCCCCCGTGTTGACTCTCGCGGTTACAATGAGCAGTTCTTC. Supplemented by reference TRBV11-2 and TRBJ2-1, the full variable domain reads EAGVAQSPRYKIIEKRQSVAFWCNPISGHATLYWYQQILGQGPKLLIQFQNNGVVDDSQLPKDRFSAERLKGVDSTLKIQPAKLEDSAVYLCASSPRVDSRGYNEQFFGPGTRLTVL.

This chain uses TRBV3-1 with TRBJ2-3; TRBD1 might be the D (6 bases). CDR1 and CDR2 (germline): LGHDT, YNNKEL (reference sequence). V dropped 8 bases and J dropped 0 bases, with 9 bases sitting between them. The CDR3 loop spans 13 amino acids. This chain's CDR3 is CASGDISTDTQYF. CDR3 nucleotide sequence: TGTGCCAGCGGGGACATCAGCACAGATACGCAGTATTTT.

This sequence joins TRBV29-1 and TRBJ2-7; D gene ambiguous. The CDR3 totals 11 residues. V lost 2 bases and J lost 3, with 5 bases in between. CDR1 SQVTM and CDR2 ANQGSEA come from the germline V gene. Here the CDR3 DNA reads TGCAGCGTTGAAAAAGGCTACGAGCAGTACTTC. It yields the protein CSVEKGYEQYF.

This chain uses TRBV20-1 with TRBJ1-1; unclear D gene. The CDR3 is made up of 15 amino acids. Germline assignment: CDR1 DFQATT and CDR2 SNEGSKA (reference sequence). The V gene lost 0 bases and the J gene lost 1 base, with 12 bases spanning the gap. The CDR3 DNA sequence: TGCAGTGCTAGAGATCCCACGCAGACGAACACTGAAGCTTTCTTT. Protein sequence: CSARDPTQTNTEAFF.

This chain joins TRBV27 and TRBJ2-5; 8 positions match TRBD2. CDR1 MNHEY and CDR2 SMNVEV come from the germline V gene (reference sequence). CDR3 size: 15 residues. V shed 3 bases and J 5 bases; nucleotides not matched to a gene: 8. CDR3: CASSLAGGASETQYF. CDR3 DNA: TGTGCCAGCAGTTTGGCCGGGGGGGCCTCCGAGACCCAGTACTTC.

The chain recombines TRBV7-2 with TRBJ1-2, with 7 bases identical to TRBD1. Germline assignment: CDR1 SGHTA and CDR2 FQGNSA. CDR3 length: 16 residues. Losses at the gene ends were 4 bases for V and 3 bases for J; bases not matched to a gene: 11. The CDR3 nucleotides are TGTGCCAGCAGCTCGCCTCAGACAGGGCGGTACTATGGCTACACCTTC. It encodes CASSSPQTGRYYGYTF.

The V call is TRBV29-1, the J call TRBJ2-7, with TRBD2 matching over 10 bases. The CDR3 sequence is 14 residues long. With V trimmed by 6 bases and J by 1 base, 6 bases remained unmatched. Per germline, CDR1 SQVTM and CDR2 ANQGSEA. The chain's CDR3 is CSVELAGSSYEQYF. In DNA form, the CDR3 reads TGCAGCGTAGAACTAGCGGGGTCATCCTACGAGCAGTACTTC.

This clonotype came up a few times. The chain couples TRBV5-1 to TRBJ2-7; TRBD2 agrees at 12 bases. The V and J ends lost 1 base and 5 bases, in that order; junction bases with no gene match: 7. Germline V gives CDR1 SGHRS, CDR2 YFSETQ. The CDR3 spans 16 residues. As DNA, the CDR3 is TGCGCCAGCAGCTTGCTTCTAGCGGGGGGGCACAACGAGCAGTACTTC. The encoded protein is CASSLLLAGGHNEQYF.

The chain links TRBV29-1 to TRBJ1-2, with TRBD1 as a possible D gene (5 bases). Trimming pared 6 bases from V and 7 bases from J, leaving 15 bases between. Germline CDR1 SQVTM, CDR2 ANQGSEA. The CDR3 is 12 amino acids. CDR3 sequence: CSVTDGGLGYTF. CDR3 DNA: TGCAGCGTCACTGACGGGGGACTTGGCTACACCTTC.

The gene calls are TRBV11-2 and TRBJ2-6; the match to TRBD2 covers 14 bases. The trim removed 5 bases at V and 0 bases at J, leaving 15 bases unmatched. Germline V gives CDR1 SGHAT, CDR2 FQNNGV. The CDR3 sequence is 22 residues long. CDR3 nucleotides: TGTGCCAGCAGCCGTTGGTTCCGCGGGACTAGCGGGAGATCCTCTGGGGCCAACGTCCTGACTTTC. This encodes CASSRWFRGTSGRSSGANVLTF.

The chain recombines TRBV27 with TRBJ2-7, with 14 bases identical to TRBD2. The CDR3 consists of 15 residues. The germline CDR1 and CDR2 sequences are MNHEY and SMNVEV (reference sequence). The junction had 7 bases not matched to a gene; V was cut back by 5 bases and J by 7 bases. CDR3 amino acids: CASSPGLAGVIEQYF. The CDR3 DNA is TGTGCCAGCAGTCCGGGACTAGCGGGAGTGATTGAGCAGTACTTC.

As concerns this clonotype: The germline gene is not matched at one end of the junction; a read error may be the cause. The chain uses TRBV2 and TRBJ2-2, with D unresolved. The germline gives CDR1 SNHLY, CDR2 FYNNEI. The CDR3 extends over 15 amino acids. CDR3 amino acids: CAGSEVRANTGELFF. CDR3 sequence (DNA): TGTGCCGGCAGTGAAGTCCGCGCGAACACCGGGGAGCTGTTTTTT.

The count of this clonotype is one. This rearrangement joins TRBV5-6 to TRBJ2-1; 10 bases line up with TRBD2. Trimming removed 1 base from V and 9 bases from J; junction bases left unmatched: 10. This CDR3 is built from 16 residues. Per germline, CDR1 SGHDT and CDR2 YYEEEE. The DNA for the CDR3 is TGTGCCAGCAGCTTGACTAGCGGGGTGTCCCGAGGTGAGCAGTTCTTC. This translates into CASSLTSGVSRGEQFF.

The sample holds one count of this clonotype. The chain links TRBV6-1 to TRBJ2-7; 9 bases line up with TRBD1. The V and J ends lost 4 bases and 7 bases, in that order; junction bases with no gene match: 8. There are 14 residues in the CDR3. Germline V gives CDR1 MNHNS, CDR2 SASEGT. CDR3 bases: TGTGCCAGCAGTGTGACCGGGACAGGGTTTGAGCAGTACTTC. Its translation is CASSVTGTGFEQYF.

This clonotype has just a few counts. V and J are TRBV4-1 and TRBJ1-4; TRBD1 matches at 9 bases. Per the germline V gene, CDR1 is MGHRA and CDR2 is YSYEKL. This CDR3 is built from 17 residues. The V segment lost 2 bases and the J segment 10 bases; nucleotides outside the gene matches: 14. CDR3 sequence: CASSQPGQGFPDRKLFF. CDR3 DNA: TGCGCCAGCAGCCAACCGGGACAGGGTTTCCCGGATCGAAAACTGTTTTTT.

This chain links TRBV9 with TRBJ2-1; TRBD2 agrees at 9 bases. The V segment lost 0 bases and the J segment 8 bases; nucleotides outside the gene matches: 12. CDR1 and CDR2 from the germline V gene are SGDLS and YYNGEE. This CDR3 region has 17 residues. CDR3: CASSVDPLAGIVDEQFF. The CDR3, as DNA: TGTGCCAGCAGCGTAGATCCCCTAGCGGGAATAGTCGATGAGCAGTTCTTC. Complete variable domain (other parts from reference TRBV9 and TRBJ2-1): DSGVTQTPKHLITATGQRVTLRCSPRSGDLSVYWYQQSLDQGLQFLIQYYNGEERAKGNILERFSAQQFPDLHSELNLSSLELGDSALYFCASSVDPLAGIVDEQFFGPGTRLTVL.

The chain couples TRBV6-5 to TRBJ1-2; D may be TRBD1 (5 bases). This CDR3 is built from 14 residues. Germline V gene lookup returns CDR1 MNHEY and CDR2 SVGAGI. Trimming removed 6 bases from V and 4 bases from J, with 15 bases in between. CDR3 protein: CASRQGVPTYGYTF. Written as DNA, the CDR3 is TGTGCCAGCAGGCAGGGTGTACCGACCTATGGCTACACCTTC.

The chain combines TRBV27 with TRBJ2-3; 8 bases are shared with TRBD1. There are 17 residues in the CDR3. Germline lookup yields CDR1 MNHEY and CDR2 SMNVEV (reference sequence). With 4 bases clipped from V and 3 bases from J, the junction kept 12 bases outside the gene matches. CDR3 region: CASSSHRTGLITDTQYF. The CDR3 DNA follows: TGTGCCAGCAGTTCACATAGGACAGGGCTTATTACAGATACGCAGTATTTT.

This sequence joins TRBV6-2 or TRBV6-3 and TRBJ1-1, with 7 bases that match TRBD1. The CDR3 spans 15 residues. Trimming at V came to 0 bases and at J to 0 bases, leaving 1 base not matched to a gene. The V gene's germline CDR1 is MNHEY and CDR2 SVGEGT. CDR3 DNA: TGTGCCAGCAGTTACTCGGACAGGATGAACACTGAAGCTTTCTTT. Translating gives CASSYSDRMNTEAFF.

The chain has TRBV4-3 and TRBJ2-7; TRBD1 is a possible D gene (5 bases). The CDR3 totals 15 residues. Trimming removed 0 bases at V and 3 bases at J, with 12 bases between. Germline CDR1 LGHNA, CDR2 YSLEER. The CDR3 loop is CASSQESQEYYEQYF. The CDR3 DNA is TGCGCCAGCAGCCAAGAATCACAGGAGTACTACGAGCAGTACTTC.

Turning to this clonotype: Relative to the germline gene, one junction end is altered; a read error may explain this. This sequence joins TRBV5-1 and TRBJ1-4; no clear D. The CDR3 is made up of 13 amino acids. Germline-derived CDR1 and CDR2 are SGHRS and YFSETQ. CDR3 protein: CASSRWTNEKLFF. The DNA of the CDR3 is TGTGCCAGCAGCCGGTGGACTAATGAAAAACTGTTTTTT.

In this sample, this clonotype turned up a few times. The chain joins TRBV2 to TRBJ2-4; no definite D call. Germline V gives CDR1 SNHLY, CDR2 FYNNEI. Trimming shortened V by 2 bases and J by 0 bases, and 8 bases separated the two germline ends. CDR3 length equals 15 residues. DNA for the CDR3: TGTGCCAGCAGTGAACGGCCTCTAGCCAAAAACATTCAGTACTTC. Its protein is CASSERPLAKNIQYF.

The rearrangement joins TRBV5-1 to TRBJ1-6; tentative D call: TRBD1 (5 bases). Per the germline V gene, CDR1 is SGHRS and CDR2 is YFSETQ. The CDR3 is 15 amino acids. V was trimmed by 4 bases and J by 7 bases, leaving 15 bases between them. CDR3 amino acids: CASSIEGRQNSPLHF. As DNA, the CDR3 is TGCGCCAGCAGCATTGAGGGACGGCAGAATTCACCCCTCCACTTT.

The genes are TRBV6-5 and TRBJ1-6; unclear D gene. Germline CDR1 reads MNHEY; CDR2 reads SVGAGI. V was clipped by 6 bases and J by 14 bases, with 20 bases between them. This CDR3 has 14 amino acids. The CDR3 loop reads CASSSLGGLGALHF. CDR3 sequence (DNA): TGTGCCAGCAGCAGCCTTGGCGGGCTCGGGGCCCTCCACTTT.

The CDR3: CASSLSGGYSYNEQFF. The CDR3 DNA sequence: TGTGCCAGCAGCCTGAGCGGGGGATACAGTTACAATGAGCAGTTCTTC. The chain has TRBV7-2 and TRBJ2-1; 8 nucleotides line up with TRBD2. The J segment lost 4 bases and the V segment lost 5 bases, leaving 10 bases of the junction unmatched. The germline V gene encodes CDR1 SGHTA and CDR2 FQGNSA. This CDR3 contains 16 residues.

The chain combines TRBV29-1 with TRBJ1-2, with a possible D match to TRBD1 (6 bases). The CDR3 sequence is 13 residues long. V was clipped by 8 bases and J by 0 bases, with 13 bases between them. The germline CDR1 and CDR2 sequences are SQVTM and ANQGSEA. In DNA form, the CDR3 reads TGCAGCCCCAGCGGGGGGCCTAACTATGGCTACACCTTC. Protein: CSPSGGPNYGYTF.